This TCR beta chain was identified during a study of T cell changes during pregnancy in multiple sclerosis. Sequencing was performed with immunoSEQ multiplex PCR; in TCRdb, only in-frame clones are kept and a portion is missing. The sample shows approximately 84,000 clones, approximately 93% of them seen only once. Germline lookup yields CDR1 SQVTM and CDR2 ANQGSEA. This CDR3 is 13 amino acids long. Trimming at V came to 5 bases and at J to 0 bases, leaving 4 bases not matched to a gene. V and J are TRBV29-1 and TRBJ2-7; 7 nucleotides line up with TRBD2. The clonotype comes from a female donor in good health, enrolled as a control in a pregnancy study. The material sequenced was peripheral blood, taken in the second trimester of pregnancy. As DNA, the CDR3 is TGCAGCGTTCTAGCGGATCTCTCCTACGAGCAGTACTTC. This gives the protein CSVLADLSYEQYF.